This T cell receptor (beta chain) was sequenced in a study of T cell repertoires in cytomegalovirus infection. Study background: Matching HLA type, along with CMV infection, was indicated by public TCR beta signatures. Whole-study results and caveats: Ex vivo responses were dominated by HLA-C-restricted CMV-specific TCR beta clonotypes.

Germline assignment: CDR1 SGHTA and CDR2 FQGNSA. V lost 2 bases, J lost 2 bases, and 1 base stayed unmatched. The CDR3 has 14 amino acids. This clonotype was observed at least ten times. Its antigen is not known. Each CDR3 protein is one row after TCRdb ran MiXCR on the reads. The profile covers about 310,000 distinct CDR3 sequences, with 25% appearing a single time and about an eighth taken by the ten largest. The sequences come from cultured PBMCs, collected from culture after CMV antigen stimulation. The genes are TRBV7-2 and TRBJ2-5, with TRBD2 identical over 8 bases. This receptor was taken from a human donor in good health (CMV status not recorded). Some clones in this sample may be carry-over from other donors' samples. In DNA, the CDR3 is TGTGCCAGCAGCTTAACGGGAGGGCAAGAGACCCAGTACTTC. It encodes CASSLTGGQETQYF.